The clone carrying this T cell receptor (beta chain) occurred many times. They got blood RNA out of unsorted whole blood and also pulled out germline DNA. These data belong to a study of tumor-infiltrating lymphocytes in primary liver carcinoma. Study in general: All patients, whether men or women, fell within 30 to 69 years of age.

Germline assignment: CDR1 MNHEY and CDR2 SVGAGI. The CDR3 covers 17 residues. V was clipped by 5 bases and J by 0 bases; unmatched bases: 5. Researchers generated TCR beta cDNA from about 530 ng of total RNA, relying on a constant-region primer. A slightly modified ARM-PCR protocol with three nested multiplex PCR rounds produced these TCR beta libraries. It was with TRBV1-TRBV30 forward primers and a C-beta reverse primer that the first two PCR rounds were run, at 10 cycles each. TCRdb independently ran MiXCR on the multiplex PCR reads; one entry per CDR3 protein. The sample has about 200,000 distinct CDR3 sequences, 65% seen once.

Material for sequencing was peripheral blood. The TCR originated in a woman aged 55-70 years with primary liver carcinoma and hepatitis B virus infection. This chain connects TRBV6-5 to TRBJ1-6; 9 bases match TRBD1. The CDR3 bases are TGTGCCAGCAGTACCGGGACAGGGAGCTCCTATAATTCACCCCTCCACTTT. This translates into CASSTGTGSSYNSPLHF.